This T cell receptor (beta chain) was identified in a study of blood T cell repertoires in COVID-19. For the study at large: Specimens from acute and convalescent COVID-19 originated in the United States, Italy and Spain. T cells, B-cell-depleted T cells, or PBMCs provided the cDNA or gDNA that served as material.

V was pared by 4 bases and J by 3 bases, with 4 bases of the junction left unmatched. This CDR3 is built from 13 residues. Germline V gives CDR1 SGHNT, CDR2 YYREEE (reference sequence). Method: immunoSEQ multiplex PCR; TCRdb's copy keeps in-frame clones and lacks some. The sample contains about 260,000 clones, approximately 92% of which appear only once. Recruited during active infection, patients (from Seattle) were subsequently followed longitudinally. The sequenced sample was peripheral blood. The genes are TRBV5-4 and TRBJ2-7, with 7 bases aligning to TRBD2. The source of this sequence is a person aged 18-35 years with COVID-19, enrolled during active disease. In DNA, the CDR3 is TGTGCCAGCAGCGCTAGCGGCTACTACGAGCAGTACTTC. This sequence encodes CASSASGYYEQYF.